This T cell receptor beta chain was profiled in a study of T cell responses to AZD1222 COVID-19 vaccine. Across the whole study: Second doses at about 4 or about 12 weeks were pooled.

Libraries were prepared by immunoSEQ multiplex PCR; TCRdb keeps only in-frame clonotypes and omits some of them. The sample comprises approximately 190,000 clones, around 93% of which are singletons, and over 7.5% rests with the top ten. As for this clone: The antigen remains undetermined.

Points from the study as a whole: Spike-wide coverage was observed for vaccine-associated CD4 TCRs, with dominant responses at 160-218 and 743-854. The breadth and depth of Spike-specific TCRs increased once two AZD1222 doses had been given. Donors were mostly white British, more females; clonal diversity possibly underestimated.

The clonotype originates from an adult in good health. The source was peripheral blood, collected on day 0 of AZD1222 vaccination.

The CDR3, as DNA: TGTGCCAGCAGCTTAGAGGTAGCGGGACTAGCGGGAGGGGGGAATGAGCAGTTCTTC. It encodes CASSLEVAGLAGGGNEQFF. J is TRBJ2-1 and V is TRBV7-8; TRBD2 matches 16 bases. The germline V gene encodes CDR1 SGHVS and CDR2 FQNEAQ. Trimming took 1 base from V and 7 from J; bases not matched to a gene: 10. The CDR3 is made up of 19 amino acids.